The 23 T cell receptor beta chains given below trace back to one sample, sequenced in a study of blood T cell repertoires in COVID-19. Assay: immunoSEQ multiplex PCR; the TCRdb copy retains only in-frame clones and omits some. The sample has 100,000 to 150,000 clones, 75% to 90% seen once. Sequenced input: peripheral blood. These receptors all come from a man aged 45 to 65 with active or convalescent COVID-19.

V usage is TRBV5-1 and J usage is TRBJ1-5; 9 bases agree with TRBD1. Germline-derived CDR1 and CDR2 are SGHRS and YFSETQ. The length of the CDR3 is 14 residues. Losses at the gene ends were 4 bases for V and 6 bases for J; bases not matched to a gene: 5. The CDR3 bases are TGCGCCAGCAGCGCTACAGGGGGCGGTCAGCCCCAGCATTTT. Its translation is CASSATGGGQPQHF.

The rearrangement joins TRBV10-1 to TRBJ2-1; D may be TRBD2 (5 bases). CDR3 length equals 13 residues. The germline V gene has CDR1 WNHNN and CDR2 SYGVQD (reference sequence). Trimming cost V 8 bases and J 0 bases, with 8 bases left between them. CDR3 sequence (DNA): TGCGCCAGCGGGGAGAGCTCCTACAATGAGCAGTTCTTC. Encoded protein: CASGESSYNEQFF.

A few counts support this clone. The rearrangement links TRBV5-1 to TRBJ2-1; 8 bases are a match to TRBD2. Per germline, CDR1 SGHRS and CDR2 YFSETQ. With 7 bases clipped from V and 8 bases from J, the junction kept 11 bases outside the gene matches. The CDR3 contains 14 residues. This CDR3 reads CASHGGASGDEQFF. In DNA, the CDR3 is TGCGCCAGCCACGGGGGGGCTAGCGGCGATGAGCAGTTCTTC.

The V and J genes are TRBV24-1 and TRBJ1-4; a possible D gene is TRBD1 (5 bases). Germline V gives CDR1 KGHDR, CDR2 SFDVKD. The CDR3 totals 15 residues. Trimming removed 1 base at V and 7 bases at J, with 12 bases between. The CDR3 coding sequence is TGTGCCACCAGTGATTTTAGGGGTGACAGTGAAAAACTGTTTTTT. This gives the protein CATSDFRGDSEKLFF.

The J gene is TRBJ2-2, the V gene TRBV9, with TRBD2 matching over 14 bases. CDR1 is SGDLS and CDR2 is YYNGEE in the germline V gene. The length of the CDR3 is 21 residues. With V trimmed by 0 bases and J by 5 bases, 15 bases remained unmatched. CDR3 sequence (DNA): TGTGCCAGCAGCGTAGACCCTTATTCGACTAGCGGGAGGGCCGGTACCGGGGAGCTGTTTTTT. This sequence encodes CASSVDPYSTSGRAGTGELFF.

The rearrangement uses TRBV11-3 and TRBJ2-7; 7 bases line up with TRBD1. With V trimmed by 5 bases and J by 3 bases, 4 bases remained unmatched. Germline-derived CDR1 and CDR2 are SGHNT and YENEEA. The CDR3 extends over 13 amino acids. The CDR3 region has the DNA TGTGCCAGCAGCCCAGGACAGGACTACGAGCAGTACTTC. It specifies CASSPGQDYEQYF.

The chain couples TRBV4-2 to TRBJ1-2; D unresolved. Germline V gene sequence: CDR1 LGHNA, CDR2 YNFKEQ. Trimming stripped 0 bases from V and 0 bases from J, with 5 bases between. The CDR3 is 14 residues long. In DNA form, the CDR3 reads TGTGCCAGCAGCCAAGATAGAACTAACTATGGCTACACCTTC. Amino acid sequence: CASSQDRTNYGYTF.

This chain joins TRBV24-1 and TRBJ2-1, with a weak D call TRBD1 (5 bases). Trimming left V 9 bases short and J 6 bases short, with 11 bases between. This CDR3 contains 12 residues. CDR1 KGHDR and CDR2 SFDVKD come from the germline V gene. The CDR3 is CATSDRGNEQFF. Written as DNA, the CDR3 is TGTGCCACCTCTGACAGAGGCAATGAGCAGTTCTTC.

The chain uses TRBV25-1 and TRBJ2-1; a possible D gene is TRBD1 (6 bases). Trimming took 4 bases from V and 0 from J, leaving 10 bases between them. CDR1 is MGHDK and CDR2 is SYGVNS in the germline V gene. The CDR3 runs to 15 residues. The CDR3 DNA is TGTGCCAGCAGTGCCCAAGGGGGCTCCTACAATGAGCAGTTCTTC. It encodes CASSAQGGSYNEQFF.

The V call is TRBV5-1, the J call TRBJ2-5; perhaps TRBD1 as D (6 bases). CDR3 length equals 14 residues. Germline V gene sequence: CDR1 SGHRS, CDR2 YFSETQ. V dropped 5 bases and J dropped 5 bases, with 16 bases sitting between them. Written as DNA, the CDR3 is TGCGCCAGCAGGCTCAGGCTCCAGGGGGAGACCCAGTACTTC. Amino acids: CASRLRLQGETQYF.

The gene calls are TRBV5-1 and TRBJ2-1; a possible D gene is TRBD1 (6 bases). From germline, CDR1 is SGHRS and CDR2 YFSETQ. The CDR3 consists of 16 residues. V lost 1 base and J lost 0, with 11 bases in between. This chain's CDR3 is CASSLSVDSSYNEQFF. The CDR3 DNA is TGCGCCAGCAGCTTGAGTGTGGACAGCTCCTACAATGAGCAGTTCTTC. Together with reference TRBV5-1 and TRBJ2-1, the CDR3 gives the full variable domain: KAGVTQTPRYLIKTRGQQVTLSCSPISGHRSVSWYQQTPGQGLQFLFEYFSETQRNKGNFPGRFSGRQFSNSRSEMNVSTLELGDSALYLCASSLSVDSSYNEQFFGPGTRLTVL.

The chain carries TRBV19 and TRBJ1-1, with a possible D match to TRBD1 (5 bases). Germline CDR1 and CDR2: LNHDA and SQIVND (reference sequence). Between the trimmed V and J ends, which lost 11 bases and 4 bases, there was a span of 20 bases. This CDR3 is built from 14 residues. This CDR3 is CAPPWGLWATEAFF. Written as DNA, the CDR3 is TGTGCCCCGCCGTGGGGCCTCTGGGCCACTGAAGCTTTCTTT.

This chain uses TRBV5-6 with TRBJ2-2; 9 bases agree with TRBD1. The CDR3 consists of 17 residues. Losses at the gene ends were 4 bases for V and 7 bases for J; bases not matched to a gene: 14. Germline V gene lookup returns CDR1 SGHDT and CDR2 YYEEEE. The CDR3 is CASSEQGAPTFLGELFF. In nucleotides, the CDR3 is TGTGCCAGCAGCGAACAGGGGGCTCCTACCTTCCTCGGGGAGCTGTTTTTT.

The V call is TRBV11-2, the J call TRBJ2-1; maybe TRBD2 (6 bases). Germline-derived CDR1 and CDR2 are SGHAT and FQNNGV. The CDR3 length is 16 residues. Trimming left V 4 bases short and J 0 bases short, with 13 bases between. The CDR3 nucleotides read TGTGCCAGCAGCTCCGGGGACTCGAGCTCCTACAATGAGCAGTTCTTC. The encoded protein is CASSSGDSSSYNEQFF. Looking up the rest from reference TRBV11-2 and TRBJ2-1 gives the full variable domain: EAGVAQSPRYKIIEKRQSVAFWCNPISGHATLYWYQQILGQGPKLLIQFQNNGVVDDSQLPKDRFSAERLKGVDSTLKIQPAKLEDSAVYLCASSSGDSSSYNEQFFGPGTRLTVL.

The rearrangement links TRBV5-4 to TRBJ2-3, with a tentative D call TRBD2 (6 bases). Germline loops: CDR1 SGHNT, CDR2 YYREEE (reference sequence). The germline V and J ends were trimmed by 4 bases and 3 bases, with 15 bases remaining between them. The CDR3 spans 15 residues. DNA for the CDR3: TGTGCCAGCAGCGGACGTCAGGCGGGGACAGATACGCAGTATTTT. Translated: CASSGRQAGTDTQYF. Full variable domain (outside the CDR3, taken from reference TRBV5-4 and TRBJ2-3): ETGVTQSPTHLIKTRGQQVTLRCSSQSGHNTVSWYQQALGQGPQFIFQYYREEENGRGNFPPRFSGLQFPNYSSELNVNALELDDSALYLCASSGRQAGTDTQYFGPGTRLTVL.

The V call is TRBV2, the J call TRBJ2-1, with TRBD2 matching 11 bases. Losses at the gene ends were 3 bases for V and 5 bases for J; bases not matched to a gene: 9. The CDR3 covers 17 residues. Germline CDR1 reads SNHLY; CDR2 reads FYNNEI. CDR3 DNA: TGTGCCAGCAGTGAGATAGCGGGAGGGCTCTCTGACAATGAGCAGTTCTTC. This sequence encodes CASSEIAGGLSDNEQFF.

This clone was recorded only once. The V call is TRBV5-1, the J call TRBJ1-2; TRBD1 is a possible D gene (6 bases). Germline V CDR1 and CDR2: SGHRS, YFSETQ. The CDR3 runs to 14 residues. V was clipped by 0 bases and J by 4 bases, with 10 bases between them. For the CDR3, the DNA is TGCGCCAGCAGCTTGGGAGGACAGCGCTATGGCTACACCTTC. This codes for CASSLGGQRYGYTF.

The chain combines TRBV2 with TRBJ1-6; TRBD1 matches 7 bases. CDR3 length: 14 residues. Losses at the gene ends were 6 bases for V and 9 bases for J; bases not matched to a gene: 8. Germline-derived CDR1 and CDR2 are SNHLY and FYNNEI. CDR3 nucleotides: TGTGCCAGCAGGCCTACAGGGGTCGGTTCACCCCTCCACTTT. Translating gives CASRPTGVGSPLHF.

The rearrangement links TRBV27 to TRBJ2-7; a weak D match, TRBD1 (8 bases). The germline V and J ends were trimmed by 8 bases and 6 bases, with 23 bases remaining between them. The CDR3 is made up of 15 amino acids. Germline CDR1 and CDR2: MNHEY and SMNVEV (reference sequence). The CDR3 is CASGPRGREPPEQYF. CDR3 sequence (DNA): TGTGCCAGCGGCCCCAGGGGGCGGGAGCCCCCCGAGCAGTACTTC.

J is TRBJ2-2 and V is TRBV24-1; tentative D call: TRBD1 (6 bases). The CDR3 sequence is 13 residues long. Trimming stripped 3 bases from V and 6 bases from J, with 7 bases between. The germline V gene encodes CDR1 KGHDR and CDR2 SFDVKD. In DNA, the CDR3 is TGTGCCACCAGTGATCAGGGGCCCGGGGAGCTGTTTTTT. The encoded protein is CATSDQGPGELFF.

This clone was seen a single time. The chain carries TRBV29-1 and TRBJ1-1; D not resolved. Germline V gene lookup returns CDR1 SQVTM and CDR2 ANQGSEA. Trimming cost V 4 bases and J 1 base, with 7 bases left between them. This CDR3 has 12 amino acids. In DNA, the CDR3 is TGCAGCGTTGTCCCCGGGAACACTGAAGCTTTCTTT. This encodes CSVVPGNTEAFF.

The rearrangement links TRBV7-8 to TRBJ2-5; D remains unclear. The CDR3 sequence is 14 residues long. The germline V and J ends were trimmed by 3 bases and 0 bases, with 8 bases remaining between them. Germline loops: CDR1 SGHVS, CDR2 FQNEAQ. CDR3 residues: CASSLGRYQETQYF. The DNA of the CDR3 is TGTGCCAGCAGCTTGGGCAGATACCAAGAGACCCAGTACTTC.

The chain couples TRBV6-6 to TRBJ1-6, with TRBD1 matching over 8 bases. The germline V gene has CDR1 MNHNY and CDR2 SVGAGI (reference sequence). The trim removed 4 bases at V and 7 bases at J, leaving 9 bases unmatched. The CDR3 spans 16 residues. The CDR3 is CASSSPTGEKNSPLHF. The CDR3 DNA is TGTGCCAGCAGTTCACCGACAGGGGAGAAGAATTCACCCCTCCACTTT.